The T cell receptor (beta chain) described here comes from a study of blood T cell repertoires in COVID-19. Looking at the study overall: Italy, Spain and the United States were the sources of the convalescent and acute COVID-19 samples. T cells, B-cell-depleted T cells, or PBMCs supplied cDNA or gDNA.

In the original analysis: Reference gene primers were amplified, and this amplification served to estimate nucleated cell counts. TCRdb keeps only in-frame clones here, not all; method: immunoSEQ multiplex PCR. V and J calls and clone size are as listed in that table; D and trimming were resolved from the DNA. The data hold about 140,000 clones, with approximately 84% observed a single time. Trimming left V 2 bases short and J 7 bases short, with 16 bases between. The germline V gene has CDR1 SQVTM and CDR2 ANQGSEA. The CDR3 consists of 14 residues. The chain joins TRBV29-1 to TRBJ2-3, with TRBD1 as a possible D gene (7 bases). This TCR derives from a woman aged 60-75 years with acute or convalescent COVID-19. The sample taken for sequencing was peripheral blood. The CDR3 bases are TGCAGCGTTGAACAGGGGGGTTCGAGGAATACGCAGTATTTT. As protein: CSVEQGGSRNTQYF.